The 32 T cell receptor beta chains below all came from one sample that was sequenced in a study of T cell repertoires in cytomegalovirus infection. These receptors have no known antigen. TCRdb reprocessed the reads with MiXCR, giving one entry per CDR3 protein. Found here are about 470,000 distinct CDR3 sequences, 42% of them singletons; the top ten hold about 41%. Sequenced material: cultured PBMCs, taken from culture after CMV antigen stimulation. Receptors originate from a human donor in good health (CMV status not recorded). Some clones in this sample may be carry-over from other donors' samples.

At least ten counts were recorded for this clonotype. This chain links TRBV7-8 with TRBJ2-2, with D perhaps matching TRBD1 or TRBD2 (6 bases each). V was clipped by 10 bases and J by 2 bases, with 11 bases between them. Germline loops: CDR1 SGHVS, CDR2 FQNEAQ. The CDR3 is made up of 13 amino acids. DNA of the CDR3: TGTGCCATAGAGGGGGGAAACACCGGGGAGCTGTTTTTT. It specifies CAIEGGNTGELFF. Complete variable domain (other parts from reference TRBV7-8 and TRBJ2-2): GAGVSQSPRYKVAKRGQDVALRCDPISGHVSLFWYQQALGQGPEFLTYFQNEAQLDKSGLPSDRFFAERPEGSVSTLKIQRTQQEDSAVYLCAIEGGNTGELFFGEGSRLTVL.

This sequence joins TRBV7-2 and TRBJ1-2; D gene uncertain. V shed 3 bases and J shed 3 bases, with 8 bases lying between them. Germline lookup yields CDR1 SGHTA and CDR2 FQGNSA. CDR3 length: 13 residues. The DNA for the CDR3 is TGTGCCAGCAGCTTTTCGTTTTACTATGGCTACACCTTC. Translating it yields CASSFSFYYGYTF.

The genes are TRBV5-6 and TRBJ2-1; 14 bases match TRBD2. The germline gives CDR1 SGHDT, CDR2 YYEEEE. The ends lost 3 bases at V and 2 bases at J; junction bases unmatched: 7. CDR3 length: 18 residues. This chain's CDR3 is CASSSGLAGALAYNEQFF. In nucleotides, the CDR3 is TGTGCCAGCAGCTCGGGACTAGCGGGGGCCCTGGCCTACAATGAGCAGTTCTTC.

There are many counts of this clonotype. V gene TRBV7-2 combines with J gene TRBJ2-7; no reliable D call. Trimming took off 5 bases at V and 0 bases at J, with 5 bases between the two ends. This CDR3 region has 12 residues. CDR1 is SGHTA and CDR2 is FQGNSA in the germline V gene. CDR3 region: CASSLHSYEQYF. CDR3 bases: TGTGCCAGCAGCCTACACTCCTACGAGCAGTACTTC.

The chain employs TRBV12-3 or TRBV12-4 and TRBJ1-5; D call uncertain. The CDR3 is 13 residues long. Trimming shortened V by 4 bases and J by 5 bases, and 9 bases separated the two germline ends. The CDR3 loop is CASSSQADQPQHF. DNA for the CDR3: TGTGCCAGCAGTTCCCAAGCTGATCAGCCCCAGCATTTT.

The chain links TRBV5-5 to TRBJ2-5; 7 bases agree with TRBD1. The CDR3 is 14 residues long. Unmatched junction bases numbered 3, after V lost 4 bases and J lost 0 bases. Germline CDR1 and CDR2: SGHKS and YYEKEE (reference sequence). The CDR3: CASSRGQNQETQYF. DNA of the CDR3: TGTGCCAGCAGCCGGGGACAGAACCAAGAGACCCAGTACTTC.

This chain uses TRBV12-3 or TRBV12-4 with TRBJ2-7; unclear D gene. The CDR3 contains 12 residues. V was cut by 4 bases and J by 2 bases, with 6 bases left in between. CDR3 sequence: CASSWGAYEQYF. The CDR3, as DNA: TGTGCCAGCAGTTGGGGTGCCTACGAGCAGTACTTC.

The chain uses TRBV10-3 and TRBJ2-6, with no clear D. Germline assignment: CDR1 ENHRY and CDR2 SYGVKD. Trimming removed 0 bases at V and 1 base at J, with 7 bases between. The CDR3 has 16 residues. CDR3 residues: CAISESWSSGANVLTF. The CDR3, as DNA: TGTGCCATCAGTGAGTCCTGGAGTTCTGGGGCCAACGTCCTGACTTTC.

This clonotype was counted a few times. The V gene is TRBV7-2, the J gene TRBJ2-5; no clear D gene. The V end was cut by 1 base, the J end by 5 bases, with 26 bases between. Germline CDR1 is SGHTA and CDR2 is FQGNSA. This CDR3 has 19 amino acids. CDR3 sequence (DNA): TGTGCCAGCAGCTTAGGAGGCGGTAGGGAATTCGTGGTGCGGGAGACCCAGTACTTC. Its translation: CASSLGGGREFVVRETQYF. The complete variable domain, with remaining parts taken from reference TRBV7-2 and TRBJ2-5, reads GAGVSQSPSNKVTEKGKDVELRCDPISGHTALYWYRQSLGQGLEFLIYFQGNSAPDKSGLPSDRFSAERTGGSVSTLTIQRTQQEDSAVYLCASSLGGGREFVVRETQYFGPGTRLLVL.

The V and J genes are TRBV6-6 and TRBJ2-7, with TRBD2 as a possible D gene (7 bases). CDR3 length equals 15 residues. V was cut by 0 bases and J by 3 bases, with 12 bases left in between. CDR1 and CDR2 (germline): MNHNY, SVGAGI (reference sequence). The CDR3: CASSYSGGGLYEQYF. The CDR3 DNA reads TGTGCCAGCAGTTACTCGGGAGGGGGGCTCTACGAGCAGTACTTC.

The genes are TRBV6-8 and TRBJ2-3, with TRBD2 matching 10 bases. The V gene's germline CDR1 is MNHGY and CDR2 SAAAGT. V shed 5 bases, J shed 0 bases, and the junction held 14 bases outside the gene matches. The CDR3 length is 19 residues. The CDR3 bases are TGTGCCAGCAGTCCACTAGGGAGACTAGCGGGCCCTAGCACAGATACGCAGTATTTT. It is translated as CASSPLGRLAGPSTDTQYF.

The rearrangement uses TRBV7-2 and TRBJ2-5, with D perhaps being TRBD1 or TRBD2 (5 bases each). Trimming took off 1 base at V and 0 bases at J, with 12 bases between the two ends. CDR3 size: 16 residues. CDR1 and CDR2 from the germline V gene are SGHTA and FQGNSA. The CDR3 DNA sequence: TGTGCCAGCAGCTTAGTACGGGGCCCGTACCAAGAGACCCAGTACTTC. Its protein is CASSLVRGPYQETQYF.

The V and J genes are TRBV12-3 or TRBV12-4 and TRBJ2-3; D is uncertain. CDR3 length: 13 amino acids. V lost 0 bases, J lost 6 bases, and 7 bases lay in between. This CDR3 reads CASSLALKDTQYF. The DNA of the CDR3 is TGTGCCAGCAGTTTAGCGCTAAAGGATACGCAGTATTTT.

The J gene is TRBJ2-2, the V gene TRBV19; D possibly corresponds to TRBD1 (6 bases). This CDR3 region has 14 residues. With 6 bases removed from V and 4 bases from J, the gap between germline ends came to 12 bases. The germline V gene encodes CDR1 LNHDA and CDR2 SQIVND (reference sequence). The CDR3 sequence: CASRQGWGTGELFF. The CDR3 DNA is TGTGCCAGTAGACAGGGCTGGGGCACCGGGGAGCTGTTTTTT.

The V gene is TRBV14, the J gene TRBJ2-1, with D unclear. Germline V gives CDR1 SGHDN, CDR2 FVKESK. The CDR3 runs to 13 residues. Trimming pared 0 bases from V and 14 bases from J, leaving 14 bases between. CDR3 DNA sequence: TGTGCCAGCAGCCAAGACGCTTCCCGCTCTGAGTTCTTC. It translates to CASSQDASRSEFF.

The rearrangement joins TRBV20-1 to TRBJ2-1; TRBD2 aligns across 10 bases. The CDR3 is 16 amino acids. The V and J ends lost 6 bases and 8 bases, in that order; junction bases with no gene match: 16. Germline V gene data show CDR1 as DFQATT and CDR2 as SNEGSKA (reference sequence). CDR3 coding DNA: TGCAGTGCCTCGAGTCCGACTAGCGGGCTCACCGATGAGCAGTTCTTC. Its translation: CSASSPTSGLTDEQFF.

V gene TRBV7-6 combines with J gene TRBJ2-5; 11 nucleotides agree with TRBD1. V was clipped by 5 bases and J by 3 bases; unmatched bases: 5. The CDR3 spans 15 residues. The V gene's germline CDR1 is SGHVS and CDR2 FNYEAQ. As DNA, the CDR3 is TGTGCCAGCAGCAACGGACAGGGGGCGAAAGAGACCCAGTACTTC. Translated: CASSNGQGAKETQYF.

This clonotype was found a few times. The chain is built from TRBV4-2 and TRBJ2-3; D ambiguous. The V gene lost 0 bases and the J gene lost 5 bases, with 6 bases spanning the gap. Germline V gene data show CDR1 as LGHNA and CDR2 as YNFKEQ. This CDR3 region has 13 residues. The CDR3 DNA is TGTGCCAGCAGCCAAGAGATGGGAGATACGCAGTATTTT. This translates into CASSQEMGDTQYF.

V and J are TRBV2 and TRBJ2-5; possible D gene TRBD2, 5 bases. The CDR3 has 13 residues. Trimming shortened V by 10 bases and J by 6 bases, and 18 bases separated the two germline ends. CDR1 SNHLY and CDR2 FYNNEI come from the germline V gene. CDR3 in DNA: TGTGCCAACGGGGTCGACCTCTACCAGACCCAGTACTTC. This translates into CANGVDLYQTQYF.

This chain uses TRBV19 with TRBJ2-1; the D gene is possibly TRBD2 (7 bases). Germline V gene lookup returns CDR1 LNHDA and CDR2 SQIVND (reference sequence). This CDR3 has 18 amino acids. The V gene lost 5 bases and the J gene lost 4 bases, with 24 bases spanning the gap. CDR3 loop: CASSAFIGGPQNYNEQFF. The CDR3 DNA follows: TGTGCCAGTAGTGCTTTTATCGGGGGGCCTCAAAATTACAATGAGCAGTTCTTC.

Written as DNA, the CDR3 is TGTGCTAGTGGTTTGGTTTGGCACCCGAACACTGAAGCTTTCTTT. Encoded protein: CASGLVWHPNTEAFF. The J gene is TRBJ1-1, the V gene TRBV12-5; D gene uncertain. Looked up from germline, CDR1 is LGHNT and CDR2 is FRNRAP. Trimming stripped 0 bases from V and 1 base from J, with 9 bases between. CDR3 length: 15 residues.

This chain links TRBV19 with TRBJ1-1; possible D gene TRBD1, 6 bases. CDR1 LNHDA and CDR2 SQIVND come from the germline V gene (reference sequence). The V gene lost 6 bases and the J gene lost 8 bases, with 13 bases spanning the gap. The CDR3 contains 12 residues. The CDR3 DNA reads as TGTGCCAGTAGCACCGGGGGGCTGGAAGCTTTCTTT. Translation: CASSTGGLEAFF.

Many counts were recorded for this clonotype. The gene calls are TRBV7-6 and TRBJ2-3, with D perhaps matching TRBD2 (5 bases). From germline, CDR1 is SGHVS and CDR2 FNYEAQ. The CDR3 has 14 amino acids. Trimming took off 3 bases at V and 0 bases at J, with 7 bases between the two ends. The CDR3 loop is CASSFGGSTDTQYF. CDR3 nucleotide sequence: TGTGCCAGCAGCTTCGGCGGGAGCACAGATACGCAGTATTTT.

This chain joins TRBV27 and TRBJ2-1, with TRBD2 matching over 10 bases. The ends lost 2 bases at V and 7 bases at J; junction bases unmatched: 5. CDR1 and CDR2 (germline): MNHEY, SMNVEV (reference sequence). The CDR3 totals 15 residues. Written as DNA, the CDR3 is TGTGCCAGCAGTTTAACACATAGCGGGAGGAATGAGCAGTTCTTC. Translating gives CASSLTHSGRNEQFF.

Only one count was recorded for this clonotype. The V call is TRBV20-1, the J call TRBJ2-7; the D gene is possibly TRBD2 (5 bases). The CDR3 has 13 residues. With 2 bases removed from V and 4 bases from J, the gap between germline ends came to 12 bases. The germline V gene encodes CDR1 DFQATT and CDR2 SNEGSKA (reference sequence). The CDR3 coding sequence is TGCAGTGCTAGACCTCAATCGGGATACGAGCAGTACTTC. This gives the protein CSARPQSGYEQYF.

The J gene is TRBJ2-7, the V gene TRBV6-8, with 7 bases aligning to TRBD1. Germline V CDR1 and CDR2: MNHGY, SAAAGT. This CDR3 has 14 residues. After removal of 5 bases from V and 3 bases from J, the junction contained 7 bases not matched to a gene. As DNA, the CDR3 is TGTGCCAGCAGTAACAGGGGACAGAGCTACGAGCAGTACTTC. Translating it yields CASSNRGQSYEQYF.

This clonotype was counted only a few times. The chain combines TRBV12-3 or TRBV12-4 with TRBJ1-5; tentatively, D is TRBD1 (5 bases). V was shortened by 3 bases and J by 10 bases, with 7 bases between the two germline ends. The CDR3 consists of 11 residues. Here the CDR3 DNA reads TGTGCCAGCAGTTTCACAGGACCCCAGCATTTT. Translating it yields CASSFTGPQHF.

Remarks on this clonotype: Being one base from a much bigger clone, this may be a read error. The V and J genes are TRBV5-6 and TRBJ2-2, with TRBD1 identical over 8 bases. The CDR3 extends over 13 amino acids. Germline V gene data show CDR1 as SGHDT and CDR2 as YYEEEE. The trim removed 3 bases at V and 5 bases at J, leaving 0 bases unmatched. The CDR3 nucleotides are TGTGCCAGCAGCTGGACAGGGACCGGGGAGCTGTTTTTT. Translated: CASSWTGTGELFF. The whole variable domain, remainder taken from reference TRBV5-6 and TRBJ2-2, is DAGVTQSPTHLIKTRGQQVTLRCSPKSGHDTVSWYQQALGQGPQFIFQYYEEEERQRGNFPDRFSGHQFPNYSSELNVNALLLGDSALYLCASSWTGTGELFFGEGSRLTVL.

The genes are TRBV7-6 and TRBJ2-4; a weak D match, TRBD2 (6 bases). This CDR3 comprises 16 residues. V lost 5 bases and J lost 3, with 17 bases in between. Germline V gene sequence: CDR1 SGHVS, CDR2 FNYEAQ. The CDR3 is CASSPTAGSDKNIQYF. In DNA, the CDR3 is TGTGCCAGCAGCCCGACAGCGGGTTCGGACAAAAACATTCAGTACTTC.

The rearrangement links TRBV2 to TRBJ1-2; D not resolved. The CDR3 is made up of 14 amino acids. CDR1 and CDR2 (germline): SNHLY, FYNNEI. The V gene lost 8 bases and the J gene lost 2 bases, with 15 bases spanning the gap. The CDR3 nucleotides read TGTGCCAGCGACCCCCGGGAAGGGAACTATGGCTACACCTTC. It encodes CASDPREGNYGYTF.

The chain is built from TRBV7-3 and TRBJ1-1; no clear D gene. Germline CDR1 and CDR2: SGHTA and FQGTGA. The CDR3 contains 14 residues. Between the trimmed V and J ends, which lost 5 bases and 6 bases, there was a span of 16 bases. This chain's CDR3 is CASSPRAITPEAFF. As DNA, the CDR3 is TGTGCCAGCAGCCCCCGGGCAATAACTCCTGAAGCTTTCTTT. The complete variable domain, with remaining parts taken from reference TRBV7-3 and TRBJ1-1, reads GAGVSQTPSNKVTEKGKYVELRCDPISGHTALYWYRQSLGQGPEFLIYFQGTGAADDSGLPNDRFFAVRPEGSVSTLKIQRTERGDSAVYLCASSPRAITPEAFFGQGTRLTVV.

The chain carries TRBV6-2 or TRBV6-3 and TRBJ2-3, with TRBD2 identical over 9 bases. Germline V gene lookup returns CDR1 MNHEY and CDR2 SVGEGT. Trimming cost V 6 bases and J 0 bases; bases outside gene matches: 7. CDR3 length equals 16 residues. Here the CDR3 DNA reads TGTGCCAGCAGGGACCTAGCGGGATTTAGCACAGATACGCAGTATTTT. The encoded protein is CASRDLAGFSTDTQYF.